This TCR beta chain was profiled in a study of blood T cells in healthy people across ages. For the study at large: Roughly one uniquely barcoded beta molecule per two T cells was captured.

The CDR3 has 16 amino acids. The germline gives CDR1 LGHDT, CDR2 YNNKEL (reference sequence). For the second PCR, which ran for about 7 to 11 cycles, a sample-barcoded 5' primer and a J-beta primer mix were used. Each cDNA molecule, via a template-switch adaptor with 12 random nucleotides, was tagged. TCRdb itself ran the 5' RACE reads through MiXCR, one entry per CDR3 protein. Altogether roughly 800,000 distinct CDR3 sequences are present, roughly 25% being singletons, with the ten largest covering around 3.6%. A word on this clonotype: What it binds is not known. A junction boundary mismatches the germline segment, possibly from a read error.

Study-wide points: Older age went with lower TCR beta diversity per million T cells, in a roughly linear way.

The people who gave samples were healthy Caucasians from Russia, aged about 6 to 100. These records were also assigned to another study, of T cells of mothers and their children.

V is TRBV3-1 and J is TRBJ1-4, with D perhaps TRBD1 (6 bases). The sequencing input was blood. This sequence was found in a boy under 18 in good health. CDR3 DNA: TGTGCCAGCAGCCACCCCTGGACAGCAACTAATGAAAAACTGCTTTTT. Translation: CASSHPWTATNEKLLF.